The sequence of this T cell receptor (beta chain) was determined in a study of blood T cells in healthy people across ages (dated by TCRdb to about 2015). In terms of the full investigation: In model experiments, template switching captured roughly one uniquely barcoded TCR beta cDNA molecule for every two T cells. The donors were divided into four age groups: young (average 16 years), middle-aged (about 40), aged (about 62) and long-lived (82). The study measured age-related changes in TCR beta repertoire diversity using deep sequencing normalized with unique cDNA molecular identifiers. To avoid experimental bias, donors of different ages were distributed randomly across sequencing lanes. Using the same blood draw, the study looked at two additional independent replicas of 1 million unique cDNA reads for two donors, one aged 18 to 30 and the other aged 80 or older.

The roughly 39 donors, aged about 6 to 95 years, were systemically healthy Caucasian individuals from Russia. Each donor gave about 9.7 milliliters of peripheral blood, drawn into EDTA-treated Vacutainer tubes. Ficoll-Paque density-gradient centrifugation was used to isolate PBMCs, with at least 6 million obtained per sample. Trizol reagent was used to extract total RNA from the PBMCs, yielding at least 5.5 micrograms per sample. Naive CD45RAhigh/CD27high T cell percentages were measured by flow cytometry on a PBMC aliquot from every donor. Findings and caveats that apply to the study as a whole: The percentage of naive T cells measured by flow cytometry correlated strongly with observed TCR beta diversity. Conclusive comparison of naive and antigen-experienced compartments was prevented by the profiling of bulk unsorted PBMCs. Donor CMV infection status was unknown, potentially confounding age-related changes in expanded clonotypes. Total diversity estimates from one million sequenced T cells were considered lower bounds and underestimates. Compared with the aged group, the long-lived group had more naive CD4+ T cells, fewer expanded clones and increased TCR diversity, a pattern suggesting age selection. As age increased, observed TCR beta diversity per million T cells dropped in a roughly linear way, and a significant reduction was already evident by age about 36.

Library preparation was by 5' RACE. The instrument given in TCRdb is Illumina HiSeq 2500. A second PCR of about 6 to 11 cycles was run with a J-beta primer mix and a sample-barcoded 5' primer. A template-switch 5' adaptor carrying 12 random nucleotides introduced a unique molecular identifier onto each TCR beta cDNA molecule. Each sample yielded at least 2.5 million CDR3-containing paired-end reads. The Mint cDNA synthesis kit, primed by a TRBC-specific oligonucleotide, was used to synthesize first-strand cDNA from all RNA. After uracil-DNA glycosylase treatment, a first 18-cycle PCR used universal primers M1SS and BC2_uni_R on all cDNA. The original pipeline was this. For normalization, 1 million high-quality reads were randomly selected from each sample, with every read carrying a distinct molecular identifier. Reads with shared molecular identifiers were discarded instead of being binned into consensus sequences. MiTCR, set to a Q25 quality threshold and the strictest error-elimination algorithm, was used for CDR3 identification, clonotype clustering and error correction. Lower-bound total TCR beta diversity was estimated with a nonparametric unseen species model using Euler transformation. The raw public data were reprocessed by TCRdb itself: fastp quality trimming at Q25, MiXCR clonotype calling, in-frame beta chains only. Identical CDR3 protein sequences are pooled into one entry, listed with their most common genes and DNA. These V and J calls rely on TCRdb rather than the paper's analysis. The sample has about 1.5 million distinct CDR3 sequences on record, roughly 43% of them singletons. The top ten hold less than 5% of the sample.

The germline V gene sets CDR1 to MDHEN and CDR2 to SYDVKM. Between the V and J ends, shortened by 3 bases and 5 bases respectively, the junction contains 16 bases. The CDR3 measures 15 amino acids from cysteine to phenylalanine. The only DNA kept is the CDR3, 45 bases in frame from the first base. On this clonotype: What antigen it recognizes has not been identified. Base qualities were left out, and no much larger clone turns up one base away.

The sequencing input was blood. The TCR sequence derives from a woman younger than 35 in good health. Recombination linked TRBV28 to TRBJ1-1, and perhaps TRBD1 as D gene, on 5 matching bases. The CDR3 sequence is CASSLGGRVITEAFF. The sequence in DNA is TGTGCCAGCAGTTTGGGGGGGAGGGTAATTACTGAAGCTTTCTTT. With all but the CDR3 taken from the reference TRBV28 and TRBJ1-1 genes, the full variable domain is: DVKVTQSSRYLVKRTGEKVFLECVQDMDHENMFWYRQDPGLGLRLIYFSYDVKMKEKGDIPEGYSVSREKKERFSLILESASTNQTSMYLCASSLGGRVITEAFFGQGTRLTVV.